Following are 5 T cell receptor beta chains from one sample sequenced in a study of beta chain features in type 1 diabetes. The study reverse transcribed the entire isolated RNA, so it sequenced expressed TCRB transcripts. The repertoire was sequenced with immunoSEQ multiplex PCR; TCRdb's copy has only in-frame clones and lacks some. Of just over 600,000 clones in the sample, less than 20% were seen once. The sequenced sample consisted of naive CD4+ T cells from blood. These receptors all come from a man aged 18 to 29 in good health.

DNA of the CDR3: TGTGCCAGCAGTTTACAGGGGGCCCGCGAGCAGTACTTC. Encoded protein: CASSLQGAREQYF. The V gene is TRBV27, the J gene TRBJ2-7; TRBD1 matches at 8 bases. Trimming took 2 bases from V and 6 from J; bases not matched to a gene: 3. The CDR3 spans 13 residues. The germline CDR1 and CDR2 sequences are MNHEY and SMNVEV (reference sequence).

The CDR3 loop is CASSQGALEQFF. The CDR3, as DNA: TGCGCCAGCAGCCAAGGAGCCCTTGAGCAGTTCTTC. The rearrangement joins TRBV4-3 to TRBJ2-1; D gene ambiguous. The CDR3 has 12 residues. Per the germline V gene, CDR1 is LGHNA and CDR2 is YSLEER. V was pared by 1 base and J by 9 bases, with 7 bases between.

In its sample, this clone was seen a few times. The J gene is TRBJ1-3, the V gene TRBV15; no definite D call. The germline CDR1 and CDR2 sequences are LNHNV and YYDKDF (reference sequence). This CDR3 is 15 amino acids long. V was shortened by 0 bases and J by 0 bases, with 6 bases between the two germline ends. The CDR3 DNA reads TGTGCCACCAGCAGAGAGGGTTTCTCTGGAAACACCATATATTTT. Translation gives CATSREGFSGNTIYF.

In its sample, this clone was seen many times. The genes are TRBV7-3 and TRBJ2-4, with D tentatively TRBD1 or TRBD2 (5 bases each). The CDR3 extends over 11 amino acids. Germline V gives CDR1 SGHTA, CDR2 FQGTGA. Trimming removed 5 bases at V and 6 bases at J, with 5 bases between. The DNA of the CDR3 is TGTGCCAGCAGCGGGGGAAACATTCAGTACTTC. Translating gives CASSGGNIQYF.

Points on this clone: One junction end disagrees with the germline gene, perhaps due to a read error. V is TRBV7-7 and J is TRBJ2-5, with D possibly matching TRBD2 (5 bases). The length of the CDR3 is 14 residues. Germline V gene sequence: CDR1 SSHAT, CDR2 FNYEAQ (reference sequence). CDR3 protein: CASSRTGSGETQYF. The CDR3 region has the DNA TGTGCTAGCAGCCGTACGGGGTCTGGTGAGACCCAGTACTTC.